The following is a T cell receptor beta chain sequence with its context. It has no known antigen specificity. Base qualities are not at hand, and no much larger clone is one base apart. The data are from a study of T cell responses to AZD1222 COVID-19 vaccine (dated by TCRdb to about 2021). Concerning the study at large: A total of 233 trial participants underwent TCR sequencing, of whom about 210 received two doses of AZD1222 and about 25 received two doses of the MenACWY control vaccine. Enrollment into the trials was organized by age into subgroups of 18-55, 56-69 and 70-plus years, and those subgroups contained roughly 140, 27 and 60 TCR-sequenced participants, respectively. Findings and caveats that apply to the study as a whole: Because no samples from the day 14 peak response were available, repertoires could be characterized only after the peak T cell response. Most participants were white British and females outnumbered males, and the authors suggested that clonal diversity may have been underestimated. In the small 56-69-year group, the increase in depth fell short of significance, most likely because of low power. CD4 TCRs associated with the vaccine covered the entire spike protein, and the dominant responses were in regions 160-218 and 743-854. Reportedly, close to half of the unique spike-specific TCRs recognized epitopes lying outside the regions that are mutated in the B.1.351 and B.1.1.7 variants. After two AZD1222 doses, both the breadth and the depth of spike-specific TCRs were significantly higher than at day 0 and than in MenACWY recipients. Conclusions about previously exposed vaccinees are limited because only a handful of AZD1222 recipients were SARS-CoV-2 seropositive at baseline.

The CDR3 regions of human TCRbeta chains were analyzed by immunosequencing. The authors' analysis ran thus. Repertoire TCRs were checked for matches against a reference library of SARS-CoV-2-specific TCRs that had been generated using the MIRA antigen-specificity platform. Breadth was defined as the fraction of unique TCRs that were SARS-CoV-2-associated, and depth was defined as the fraction of total T cells that were SARS-CoV-2-associated. Using the MIRA data, each spike-specific TCR was assigned both to the spike region to which the TCR was reactive and to a CD4 or CD8 class. Log10-transformed breadth and depth values were compared by one-way ANOVA with Sidak's multiple comparisons tests. Imported from immuneACCESS, the table was reduced by TCRdb to in-frame sequences with V and J called. These copies leave out some clones; in studies compared against another copy, an unresolved V gene accounts for under half, and the cause of the remainder is not known. V and J calls and clone size are those listed in that table; D and trimming were worked out from the DNA. In all, the sample holds about 200,000 clones, and roughly 92% of those were seen once. The ten largest clones add up to around 3.6% of the sample.

From the cysteine through the phenylalanine, the CDR3 covers 14 amino acids. The CDR3 DNA has 42 bases and is translated from base 1. CDR1 and CDR2 (LNHDA, SQIVND) derive from the germline V gene (reference sequence). V is shortened by 2 bases, J by 4 bases, and the region joining them spans 11 bases. This specimen's time point label, per the study, means: about 28 days (+/-7) after the second vaccine dose. The treatment or condition label here, explained by the study, means: meningococcal conjugate vaccine given as trial control. Samples from vaccinated people were obtained from the UK trials COV001 and COV002, which included a single-blind randomized controlled phase 2/3 trial of AZD1222 (ChAdOx1 nCoV-19) in healthy adults. For TCRbeta chain sequencing, PBMC samples from trial participants were taken at day 0 and at day 28 after the second dose.

The chain uses TRBV19 and TRBJ1-2; the D gene is perhaps TRBD1, on 6 matching bases. Sequencing was performed on peripheral blood, taken 28 days after the second dose of the MenACWY control vaccine. The clonotype originates from an adult who received the MenACWY meningococcal vaccine as a control. CDR3 protein: CASSIRGAAYGYTF. The nucleotides are TGTGCCAGTAGTATACGGGGGGCCGCCTATGGCTACACCTTC.